Below are 22 T cell receptor beta chains sequenced from a single sample in a study of TIL therapy for anti-PD-1-resistant metastatic lung cancer. Time point denoted: pre-treatment sample, taken before nivolumab and TIL therapy. This was the immunoSEQ v3 assay. Sequencing used immunoSEQ multiplex PCR; TCRdb keeps in-frame clones, though not all of them. The data show about 43,000 clones, with roughly 78% seen just once and more than 13% held by the top ten. The source material was blood, sampled at baseline. Receptors were obtained from a man aged 65-85 years with non-small cell lung cancer.

This clone was found a few times. The J gene is TRBJ2-2, the V gene TRBV28; D is uncertain. CDR1 and CDR2 (germline): MDHEN, SYDVKM. V dropped 2 bases and J dropped 5 bases, with 9 bases sitting between them. The CDR3 covers 14 residues. CDR3 sequence (DNA): TGTGCCAGCAGTTTAATTGGGGAAACCGGGGAGCTGTTTTTT. Encoded protein: CASSLIGETGELFF.

This clone has only one observation. The genes are TRBV7-9 and TRBJ2-3; D unclear. There are 13 residues in the CDR3. The germline V gene has CDR1 SEHNR and CDR2 FQNEAQ (reference sequence). V lost 1 base to trimming and J lost 6 bases, with 8 bases between them. The CDR3 DNA is TGTGCCAGCAGCTTAGAGCCCACGGATACGCAGTATTTT. It is translated as CASSLEPTDTQYF.

V is TRBV28 and J is TRBJ2-7; a weak D match, TRBD1 (6 bases). CDR1 and CDR2 from the germline V gene are MDHEN and SYDVKM. With 7 bases removed from V and 1 base from J, the gap between germline ends came to 14 bases. The CDR3 runs to 14 residues. The CDR3 DNA sequence: TGTGCCAGCACCCTGGACAGCGCTTCCTACGAGCAGTACTTC. It encodes CASTLDSASYEQYF.

This chain joins TRBV2 and TRBJ2-7; D not resolved. This CDR3 region has 15 residues. The germline V and J ends were trimmed by 5 bases and 0 bases, with 14 bases remaining between them. Germline-derived CDR1 and CDR2 are SNHLY and FYNNEI. CDR3 residues: CASSPERLNSYEQYF. The CDR3 DNA is TGTGCCAGCAGTCCAGAAAGGCTTAACTCCTACGAGCAGTACTTC.

The chain recombines TRBV7-3 with TRBJ2-2; TRBD1 aligns across 7 bases. V was clipped by 2 bases and J by 6 bases; unmatched bases: 3. The germline gives CDR1 SGHTA, CDR2 FQGTGA. The CDR3 length is 14 residues. Here the CDR3 reads CASSLRQGSGELFF. As DNA, the CDR3 is TGTGCCAGCAGCTTACGACAGGGATCCGGGGAGCTGTTTTTT.

This chain joins TRBV19 and TRBJ2-2, with a weak D call TRBD2 (6 bases). The CDR3 spans 16 residues. Germline assignment: CDR1 LNHDA and CDR2 SQIVND (reference sequence). V was shortened by 3 bases and J by 4 bases, with 15 bases between the two germline ends. The DNA of the CDR3 is TGTGCCAGTAGTATCGAGGCCAGGCGGGGCACCGGGGAGCTGTTTTTT. Its protein is CASSIEARRGTGELFF.

V and J are TRBV5-4 and TRBJ2-7, with TRBD1 as a possible D gene (6 bases). Looked up from germline, CDR1 is SGHNT and CDR2 is YYREEE (reference sequence). The CDR3 is 14 amino acids. Trimming left V 4 bases short and J 2 bases short, with 13 bases between. The CDR3 loop reads CASSTRQDPYEQYF. For the CDR3, the DNA is TGTGCCAGCAGCACCCGACAGGATCCCTACGAGCAGTACTTC. Based on the CDR3 plus reference TRBV5-4 and TRBJ2-7, the full variable domain is ETGVTQSPTHLIKTRGQQVTLRCSSQSGHNTVSWYQQALGQGPQFIFQYYREEENGRGNFPPRFSGLQFPNYSSELNVNALELDDSALYLCASSTRQDPYEQYFGPGTRLTVT.

This clone was detected only once. The chain is built from TRBV2 and TRBJ1-2; 7 nucleotides agree with TRBD1. CDR1 SNHLY and CDR2 FYNNEI come from the germline V gene. CDR3 length equals 14 residues. Here the CDR3 reads CASEGATGTGGYTF. The CDR3 DNA is TGTGCTAGCGAAGGGGCGACAGGGACTGGTGGCTACACCTTC.

The chain carries TRBV27 and TRBJ2-7; D is possibly TRBD2 (5 bases). Per germline, CDR1 MNHEY and CDR2 SMNVEV (reference sequence). V gave up 10 bases and J gave up 5 bases, with 6 bases separating them. The CDR3 spans 9 residues. CDR3 residues: CATGDEQYF. Written as DNA, the CDR3 is TGTGCCACCGGGGACGAGCAGTACTTC.

The chain employs TRBV5-6 and TRBJ1-6, with D perhaps TRBD1 (5 bases). V was clipped by 1 base and J by 7 bases, with 12 bases between them. Germline CDR1 and CDR2: SGHDT and YYEEEE. The CDR3 runs 15 residues. The CDR3 bases are TGTGCCAGCAGCTTGAGAACCCAGGGAAATTCACCCCTCCACTTT. It is translated as CASSLRTQGNSPLHF.

By frequency in the sample, this clone is medium-sized. The chain carries TRBV6-5 and TRBJ1-2; 10 nucleotides agree with TRBD1. V shed 4 bases and J 4 bases; nucleotides not matched to a gene: 3. Germline V gene lookup returns CDR1 MNHEY and CDR2 SVGAGI. This CDR3 spans 14 amino acids. The CDR3 is CASSSGTGVYGYTF. Here the CDR3 DNA reads TGTGCCAGCAGTTCCGGGACAGGGGTCTATGGCTACACCTTC.

The rearrangement uses TRBV7-2 and TRBJ2-1; 8 positions match TRBD2. CDR1 and CDR2 from the germline V gene are SGHTA and FQGNSA. The V gene end was trimmed by 1 base and the J gene end by 10 bases; junction bases not matched to a gene: 6. There are 14 residues in the CDR3. CDR3 amino acids: CASSLGNSGKEQFF. The CDR3 DNA reads as TGTGCCAGCAGCTTAGGGAATAGCGGGAAAGAGCAGTTCTTC. The whole variable domain, remainder taken from reference TRBV7-2 and TRBJ2-1, is GAGVSQSPSNKVTEKGKDVELRCDPISGHTALYWYRQSLGQGLEFLIYFQGNSAPDKSGLPSDRFSAERTGGSVSTLTIQRTQQEDSAVYLCASSLGNSGKEQFFGPGTRLTVL.

This chain joins TRBV7-2 and TRBJ2-2; tentatively, D is TRBD2 (6 bases). V lost 3 bases to trimming and J lost 0 bases, with 11 bases between them. This CDR3 has 16 amino acids. CDR1 and CDR2 (germline): SGHTA, FQGNSA. As DNA, the CDR3 is TGTGCCAGCAGCTTCGGGGGAACGGCGAACACCGGGGAGCTGTTTTTT. It codes for CASSFGGTANTGELFF.

The chain recombines TRBV21-1 with TRBJ2-4; TRBD1, the table's D call, was not compared with the DNA. TRBV21-1 represents a pseudogene. There are 12 residues in the CDR3. The CDR3 nucleotides read TGTGCCAGCAGCAATTACACAGGGGGCATGTACTTC. Protein product: CASSNYTGGMYF.

V is TRBV6-5 and J is TRBJ1-4; the match to TRBD1 covers 7 bases. With 6 bases clipped from V and 4 bases from J, the junction kept 8 bases outside the gene matches. From germline, CDR1 is MNHEY and CDR2 SVGAGI. This CDR3 has 15 residues. The CDR3 protein is CASSLLTGINEKLFF. The DNA for the CDR3 is TGTGCCAGCAGCCTCCTGACAGGGATTAATGAAAAACTGTTTTTT.

The V call is TRBV4-3, the J call TRBJ2-4; D may be TRBD1 (6 bases). CDR1 LGHNA and CDR2 YSLEER come from the germline V gene. The CDR3 length is 17 residues. V lost 0 bases, J lost 7 bases, and 19 bases lay in between. The CDR3 sequence is CASSQDLAGAARNIQYF. Written as DNA, the CDR3 is TGCGCCAGCAGCCAAGACTTGGCAGGGGCCGCGAGGAACATTCAGTACTTC.

The gene calls are TRBV6-1 and TRBJ1-1; a possible D gene is TRBD1 (6 bases). Trimming took 11 bases from V and 10 from J, leaving 20 bases between them. Germline CDR1 is MNHNS and CDR2 is SASEGT. The CDR3 contains 12 residues. CDR3 bases: TGTGCCGCAAAGGGGGAGGTAGGTGCAGCTTTCTTT. It yields the protein CAAKGEVGAAFF.

This clone showed up just a few times. The chain couples TRBV15 to TRBJ2-7; 8 nucleotides align to TRBD2. The CDR3 sequence is 16 residues long. Germline CDR1 LNHNV, CDR2 YYDKDF (reference sequence). Unmatched junction bases numbered 15, after V lost 7 bases and J lost 4 bases. CDR3 residues: CATNPSKAGAPYEQYF. For the CDR3, the DNA is TGTGCCACCAATCCGAGCAAAGCGGGAGCCCCTTACGAGCAGTACTTC.

This clone has just a few counts. The V and J genes are TRBV19 and TRBJ1-1; a weak D match, TRBD1 (5 bases). The ends were cut back, 6 bases at V and 3 bases at J, with 8 bases in the middle. CDR3 length: 12 residues. Germline CDR1 LNHDA, CDR2 SQIVND (reference sequence). The CDR3 DNA reads as TGTGCCAGTAGGTCCAGGGACACTGAAGCTTTCTTT. Translated, it gives CASRSRDTEAFF.

The chain employs TRBV19 and TRBJ2-7, with D maybe TRBD1 (5 bases). Trimming took 3 bases from V and 1 from J, leaving 7 bases between them. Germline V lookup: CDR1 LNHDA, CDR2 SQIVND (reference sequence). The CDR3 extends over 13 amino acids. The CDR3 DNA reads TGTGCCAGTAGTATTCAGGGTTCCTACGAGCAGTACTTC. As protein: CASSIQGSYEQYF.

This sequence joins TRBV2 and TRBJ2-2; 8 nucleotides agree with TRBD2. CDR3 size: 16 residues. Per germline, CDR1 SNHLY and CDR2 FYNNEI. V gave up 0 bases and J gave up 7 bases; unmatched junction bases: 7. The CDR3 loop reads CASSEAQRAGGGELFF. CDR3 nucleotide sequence: TGTGCCAGCAGTGAAGCTCAACGGGCGGGAGGCGGGGAGCTGTTTTTT.

This clone occurred once. This chain connects TRBV4-1 to TRBJ2-3, with 9 bases that match TRBD1. Germline trimming cut 4 bases from V and 1 base from J; bases unmatched to any gene: 6. Germline lookup yields CDR1 MGHRA and CDR2 YSYEKL. The CDR3 is made up of 16 amino acids. As DNA, the CDR3 is TGCGCCAGCAGCCCTGACCGGGACAGGGGCACAGATACGCAGTATTTT. This translates into CASSPDRDRGTDTQYF.